This TCR beta chain was sequenced in a study of T-cell reconstitution after alpha-beta-depleted transplantation in children. Unique molecular identifiers were incorporated into the prepared TCRbeta library. One entry per CDR3 protein results from TCRdb running MiXCR on the PCR reads. Of 670,000 or so distinct CDR3 sequences in the sample, around 13% were seen once. With regard to this clonotype: Antigen specificity is unknown.

Study-wide findings and caveats: A year had passed since transplant, and T-cell counts and diversity by then came mostly from newly produced T cells. It was surviving recipient T cells and thymic progenitors that gave some patients high TCRbeta diversity at day 60. It was reported that alpha-beta T cells came from several hundred expanded graft clones (about two months after transplant).

This CDR3 spans 14 amino acids. The V gene lost 3 bases and the J gene lost 5 bases, with 14 bases spanning the gap. Looked up from germline, CDR1 is SGHKS and CDR2 is YYEKEE (reference sequence). This receptor was obtained from a girl aged 2 to 10 with congenital amegakaryocytic thrombocytopenia, due to receive a stem cell transplant. V and J are TRBV5-5 and TRBJ2-5; D is ambiguous. The sequencing used PBMCs, collected before TCRalphabeta/CD19-depleted stem cell transplant. The CDR3 region has the DNA TGTGCCAGCAGCTCGGAAGTCCCTGGGGAGACCCAGTACTTC. It encodes CASSSEVPGETQYF. Filled out from reference TRBV5-5 and TRBJ2-5, the complete variable domain reads DAGVTQSPTHLIKTRGQQVTLRCSPISGHKSVSWYQQVLGQGPQFIFQYYEKEERGRGNFPDRFSARQFPNYSSELNVNALLLGDSALYLCASSSEVPGETQYFGPGTRLLVL.